Below, one T cell receptor beta chain is given with its context. What it binds is unknown. Some clones are missing from TCRdb's copy, which holds only in-frame ones; the method was immunoSEQ multiplex PCR. The data show roughly 40,000 clones, approximately 93% seen once. The data were taken from a study of a mutant IDH1 vaccine in newly diagnosed glioma. Study background: Receipt of radiotherapy, temozolomide, or both preceded the study, and most received both.

Time point described: week 5, during vaccination. The investigators gave 300 ug of mutant IDH1 20-mer peptide in each vaccine dose, together with topical imiquimod. Trimming removed 8 bases at V and 1 base at J, with 20 bases between. This CDR3 has 16 amino acids. The germline CDR1 and CDR2 sequences are LGHNA and YNFKEQ. V and J are TRBV4-2 and TRBJ1-1; TRBD1 might be the D (5 bases). Material: PBMCs, obtained from a glioma patient whose treatment included an IDH1 peptide vaccine. The TCR was taken from a man between 50 and 59 years old with glioma. The CDR3 sequence is CASLPDGGGRNTEAFF. CDR3 in DNA: TGTGCCAGCTTACCGGATGGGGGGGGAAGGAACACTGAAGCTTTCTTT.